The 3 T cell receptor beta chains listed next were all sequenced from one sample in a study of blood T cell repertoires in COVID-19. Profiled with immunoSEQ multiplex PCR; TCRdb holds only in-frame clones, not every one. The sample has some 100,000 clones; 85% are singletons. Sequencing was performed on peripheral blood. The receptors shown here come from a woman between 70 and 85 years old with active or convalescent COVID-19.

The V gene is TRBV11-3, the J gene TRBJ2-7; TRBD1 agrees at 7 bases. The germline gives CDR1 SGHNT, CDR2 YENEEA. There are 16 residues in the CDR3. J gave up 5 bases and V 0 bases, and 10 bases lay outside the gene matches. CDR3 bases: TGTGCCAGCAGCTTAGATCGTAGAGGGGGCCAGGACGAGCAGTACTTC. Translated: CASSLDRRGGQDEQYF.

This rearrangement joins TRBV6-5 to TRBJ2-7; D is perhaps TRBD1 (5 bases). The germline V and J ends were trimmed by 2 bases and 2 bases, with 13 bases remaining between them. The CDR3 is made up of 15 amino acids. The germline V gene has CDR1 MNHEY and CDR2 SVGAGI. The CDR3 loop reads CASSYRLDRTYEQYF. The CDR3 DNA reads TGTGCCAGCAGTTACCGGTTAGACAGAACCTACGAGCAGTACTTC.

V is TRBV6-1 and J is TRBJ2-6, with a weak D call TRBD1 (5 bases). The V end was cut by 3 bases, the J end by 2 bases, with 14 bases between. This CDR3 spans 17 amino acids. Germline CDR1 reads MNHNS; CDR2 reads SASEGT. CDR3 nucleotide sequence: TGTGCCAGCAGTGATCGGCAGGGCCCAGCTGGGGCCAACGTCCTGACTTTC. Amino acid sequence: CASSDRQGPAGANVLTF.